This T cell receptor beta chain was profiled in a study of blood T cell repertoires in COVID-19. Overall study context: Researchers got acute and convalescent COVID-19 samples from the United States, Italy and Spain. PBMCs, B-cell-depleted T cells, or T cells were the source of the cDNA or gDNA that made up the material.

CDR3 length: 13 residues. V shed 3 bases and J 7 bases; nucleotides not matched to a gene: 3. In the original analysis: Estimation of nucleated cell counts was performed using reference gene primer amplification. The assay was immunoSEQ multiplex PCR, and TCRdb's table has in-frame clones only and misses some. That table supplies the V and J calls and clone size; D and trimming were determined from the DNA. This sample carries about 240,000 clones, roughly 80% of them seen once, and the ten largest clones take roughly 3.2%. The chain couples TRBV12-3 or TRBV12-4 to TRBJ1-5; 7 positions match TRBD1. Sequencing input: peripheral blood. This receptor was identified in a woman aged 18 to 35 with acute or convalescent COVID-19. The CDR3 here is CASSFETGQPQHF. CDR3 bases: TGTGCCAGCAGTTTTGAGACAGGGCAGCCCCAGCATTTT.